The subject of this entry is one T cell receptor beta chain. Produced via immunoSEQ multiplex PCR; TCRdb's table is partial and in-frame only. Of around 95,000 clones in the sample, 70% to 85% were seen once. Time point defined: blood 4 weeks post-SBRT, at nephrectomy. Treatment: 15 Gy SBRT to primary tumor, nephrectomy 4 weeks later. Nephrectomy followed 15 Gy stereotactic body radiation by 4 weeks. After SBRT, blood was collected at 2 and 4 weeks, plus baseline. Clear cell pathology was present in this patient's renal cell carcinoma. The V gene lost 7 bases and the J gene lost 4 bases, with 17 bases spanning the gap. Germline V gene sequence: CDR1 MNHEY, CDR2 SVGAGI. The CDR3 runs to 15 residues. The source of the sample is a study of radiation and T cells in renal cell carcinoma.

The clonotype was recovered from a man in his 60s with renal cell carcinoma. J is TRBJ2-1 and V is TRBV6-5, with D perhaps TRBD1 or TRBD2 (5 bases each). This sample comprised blood, obtained from a patient whose treatment included radiotherapy and nephrectomy. DNA of the CDR3: TGTGCCAGCACCCCCCGGGGCCAACTGTACAATGAGCAGTTCTTC. Amino acids: CASTPRGQLYNEQFF.